This note documents a single TCR beta chain sequence. The antigen is undetermined. The data belong to a study of shared clonotypes between healthy human individuals. As for the study in general: The plates for each donor numbered three CD4 naive, three CD4 memory, two CD8 naive and one CD8 memory. Study results and caveats: Roughly 5% of naive CD4 clonotypes were common to several donors. Generation probability values for non-shared clonotypes were lower than those for clonotypes shared by all four donors.

The naive CD8 fraction comprised CD45RO-negative cells positively selected for CCR7 and excluded terminally differentiated effector memory CD45RA+ cells. J gave up 2 bases and V 4 bases, and 3 bases lay outside the gene matches. CDR3 length: 15 residues. Per germline, CDR1 MNHNS and CDR2 SASEGT. Profiled with immunoSEQ multiplex PCR; TCRdb holds only in-frame clones, not every one. Of roughly 2 million clones in the sample, approximately 94% were seen once. This clonotype was obtained from a man aged 18 to 30 in good health. The sequenced material came from naive CD8+ T cells sorted from blood. V gene TRBV6-1 combines with J gene TRBJ2-3, with 10 bases fitting TRBD2. CDR3 loop: CASSVSGGVTDTQYF. DNA of the CDR3: TGTGCCAGCAGTGTAAGCGGGGGGGTCACAGATACGCAGTATTTT.